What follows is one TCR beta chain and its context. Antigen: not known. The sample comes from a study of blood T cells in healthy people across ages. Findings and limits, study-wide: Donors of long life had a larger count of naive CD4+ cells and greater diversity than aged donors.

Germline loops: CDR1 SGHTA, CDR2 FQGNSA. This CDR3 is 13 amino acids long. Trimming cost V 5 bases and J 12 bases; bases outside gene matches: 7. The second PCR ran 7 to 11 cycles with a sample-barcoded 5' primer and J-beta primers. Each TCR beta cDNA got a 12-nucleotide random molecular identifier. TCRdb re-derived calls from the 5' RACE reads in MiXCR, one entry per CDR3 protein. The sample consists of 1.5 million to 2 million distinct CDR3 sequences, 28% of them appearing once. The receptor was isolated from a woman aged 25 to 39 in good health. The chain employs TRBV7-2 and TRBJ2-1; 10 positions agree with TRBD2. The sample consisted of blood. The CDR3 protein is CASSPMTSGPQFF. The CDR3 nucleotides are TGTGCCAGCAGCCCGATGACTAGCGGGCCGCAGTTCTTC.